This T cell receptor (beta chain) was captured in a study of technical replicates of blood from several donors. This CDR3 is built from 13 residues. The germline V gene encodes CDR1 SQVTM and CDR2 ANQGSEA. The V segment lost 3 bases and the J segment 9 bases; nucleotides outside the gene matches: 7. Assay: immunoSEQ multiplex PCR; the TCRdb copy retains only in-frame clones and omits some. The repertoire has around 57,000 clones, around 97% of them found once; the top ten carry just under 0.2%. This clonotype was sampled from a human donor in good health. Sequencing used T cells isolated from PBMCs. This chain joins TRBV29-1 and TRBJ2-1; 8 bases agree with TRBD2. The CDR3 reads CSVDGTRPTEQFF. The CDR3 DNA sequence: TGCAGCGTTGACGGGACTAGACCAACTGAGCAGTTCTTC.